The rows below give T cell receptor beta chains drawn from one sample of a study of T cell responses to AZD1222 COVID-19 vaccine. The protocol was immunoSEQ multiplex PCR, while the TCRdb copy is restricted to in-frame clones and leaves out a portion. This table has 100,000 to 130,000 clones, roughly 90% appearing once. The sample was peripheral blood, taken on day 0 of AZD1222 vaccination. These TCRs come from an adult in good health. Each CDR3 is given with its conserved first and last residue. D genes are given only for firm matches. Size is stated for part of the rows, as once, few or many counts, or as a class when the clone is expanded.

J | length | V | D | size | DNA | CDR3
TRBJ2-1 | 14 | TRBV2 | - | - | TGTGCCAGCAAAGGGGCTCAGGCCTACAATGAGCAGTTCTTC | CASKGAQAYNEQFF
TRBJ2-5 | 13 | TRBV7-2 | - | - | TGTGCCAGCAGGATAGGGGCCCTAGAGACCCAGTACTTC | CASRIGALETQYF
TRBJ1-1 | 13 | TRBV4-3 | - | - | TGCGCCAGCAGCCAAGATCGTGGAACTGAAGCTTTCTTT | CASSQDRGTEAFF
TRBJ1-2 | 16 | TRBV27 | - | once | TGTGCCAGCAGTTTAAAGGTCGGCAGAACTAACTATGGCTACACCTTC | CASSLKVGRTNYGYTF
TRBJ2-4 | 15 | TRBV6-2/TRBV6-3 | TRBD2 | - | TGTGCCAGCAGTTGGGGCGGGAGTGACAAAAACATTCAGTACTTC | CASSWGGSDKNIQYF
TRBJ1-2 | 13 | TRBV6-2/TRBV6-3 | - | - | TGTGCCAGCAGTTACCCGACCGAGGACGGCTACACCTTC | CASSYPTEDGYTF
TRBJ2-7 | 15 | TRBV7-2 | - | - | TGTGCCAGCAGCGTAATATGGGGGATCTCCTACGAGCAGTACTTC | CASSVIWGISYEQYF
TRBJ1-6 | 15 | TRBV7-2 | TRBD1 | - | TGTGCCAGCAGCTTCCTTGGACAGGGGGAATCACCCCTCCACTTT | CASSFLGQGESPLHF
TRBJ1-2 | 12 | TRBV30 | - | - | TGTGCCTGGAGTGTCTTGGGAATTGGCTACACCTTC | CAWSVLGIGYTF
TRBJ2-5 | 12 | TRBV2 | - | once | TGTGCCAGCAGTGCAGAAGGAGAGACCCAGTACTTC | CASSAEGETQYF
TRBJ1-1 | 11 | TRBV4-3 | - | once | TGCGCCAGCGGTGAGGGGGCTGAAGCTTTCTTT | CASGEGAEAFF
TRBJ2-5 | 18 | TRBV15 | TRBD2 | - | TGTGCCACCAGCAGTTCCTTTCCCGGGACTAGCGGCCAAGAGACCCAGTACTTC | CATSSSFPGTSGQETQYF
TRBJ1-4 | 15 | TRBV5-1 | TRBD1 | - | TGCGCCAGCAGCTTGTACCGACAGGGAAATGAAAAACTGTTTTTT | CASSLYRQGNEKLFF
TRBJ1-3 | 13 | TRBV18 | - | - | TGTGCCAGCTCTGCTTGGGCCTGGGACACCATATATTTT | CASSAWAWDTIYF
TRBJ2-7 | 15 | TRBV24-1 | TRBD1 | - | TGTGCCACCAGTCCCTTCCGGGACAGGGTCTCCGAGCAGTACTTC | CATSPFRDRVSEQYF
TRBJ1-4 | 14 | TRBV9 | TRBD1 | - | TGTGCCAGCAGCGTAGAGGCAGGGGGGGAAAAACTGTTTTTT | CASSVEAGGEKLFF
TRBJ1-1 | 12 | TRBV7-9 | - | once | TGTGCCAGCAGACCCGGGACTACTGAAGCTTTCTTT | CASRPGTTEAFF
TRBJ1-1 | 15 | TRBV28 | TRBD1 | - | TGTGCCAGCAGTTTAGTGACAGGGGAGAACACTGAAGCTTTCTTT | CASSLVTGENTEAFF
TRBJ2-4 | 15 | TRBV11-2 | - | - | TGTGCCAGCAGCTTAGATTCCGGGACCAGAAACATTCAGTACTTC | CASSLDSGTRNIQYF
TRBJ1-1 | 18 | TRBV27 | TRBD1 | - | TGTGCCAGCAGTTTCAGGACAGGAGTGATGAATATGGACACTGAAGCTTTCTTT | CASSFRTGVMNMDTEAFF
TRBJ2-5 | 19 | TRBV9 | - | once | TGTGCCAGCAGCGTAGCTACGGGGAGCGGCAGTGGAGGCGGTGAGACCCAGTACTTC | CASSVATGSGSGGGETQYF
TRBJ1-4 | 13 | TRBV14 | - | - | TGTGCCAGCAGCCAACCAGGAAATGAAAAACTGTTTTTT | CASSQPGNEKLFF
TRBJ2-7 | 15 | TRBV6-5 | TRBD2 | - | TGTGCCAGCAGTTCTAGCGGGAGATCCTTATACGAGCAGTACTTC | CASSSSGRSLYEQYF
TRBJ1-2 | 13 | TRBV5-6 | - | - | TGTGCCAGCAGCCGCGAGAGCCGAGCTGGCTACACCTTC | CASSRESRAGYTF
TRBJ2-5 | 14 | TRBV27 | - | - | TGTGCCAGCAGTTTAACGGCCGCTGGGGCGGCCCAGTACTTC | CASSLTAAGAAQYF